Listed here are 30 T cell receptor beta chains from one sample, sequenced in a study of T cells after yellow fever vaccination. One entry per CDR3 protein results from TCRdb running MiXCR on the 5' RACE reads. This table has 450,000 to 650,000 distinct CDR3 sequences, 21% appearing once. The sequences come from PBMCs, collected less than 25 days after the first yellow fever vaccination. All receptors derive from a man between 18 and 35 years old who received the YFV17D yellow fever vaccine.

This clonotype was observed a few times. The rearrangement links TRBV2 to TRBJ2-7; D possibly matches TRBD1 or TRBD2 (5 bases each). The germline gives CDR1 SNHLY, CDR2 FYNNEI. The CDR3 totals 13 residues. Trimming removed 6 bases at V and 2 bases at J, with 11 bases between. CDR3 loop: CASRGPGTYEQYV. The CDR3 bases are TGTGCCAGCAGGGGACCGGGCACCTACGAGCAGTACGTC.

This clonotype was counted a few times. The chain recombines TRBV4-3 with TRBJ2-6, with D hard to call. CDR1 is LGHNA and CDR2 is YSLEER in the germline V gene. V was clipped by 0 bases and J by 0 bases, with 6 bases between them. The CDR3 has 16 amino acids. The CDR3 DNA reads as TGCGCCAGCAGCCAAGATTGGATCTCTGGGGCCAACGTCCTGACTTTC. Protein product: CASSQDWISGANVLTF.

The chain is built from TRBV27 and TRBJ1-1, with unresolved D. Germline-derived CDR1 and CDR2 are MNHEY and SMNVEV (reference sequence). V gave up 3 bases and J gave up 5 bases, with 7 bases separating them. The CDR3 totals 12 residues. For the CDR3, the DNA is TGTGCCAGCAGTTTTAAGGCAACTGAAGCTTTCTTT. Its translation is CASSFKATEAFF.

This clonotype was counted between two and nine times. V and J are TRBV15 and TRBJ1-2; D is unclear. The CDR3 is 14 amino acids. Per the germline V gene, CDR1 is LNHNV and CDR2 is YYDKDF (reference sequence). V was clipped by 4 bases and J by 3 bases, with 12 bases between them. CDR3 in DNA: TGTGCCACCAGCAATGTAGGAGGCGACTATGGCTACACCTTC. Its protein is CATSNVGGDYGYTF. Combining the CDR3 with reference TRBV15 and TRBJ1-2 gives the whole variable domain DAMVIQNPRYQVTQFGKPVTLSCSQTLNHNVMYWYQQKSSQAPKLLFHYYDKDFNNEADTPDNFQSRRPNTSFCFLDIRSPGLGDTAMYLCATSNVGGDYGYTFGSGTRLTVV.

V and J are TRBV6-1 and TRBJ1-1; the D is unclear. Germline values: CDR1 MNHNS, CDR2 SASEGT. The CDR3 contains 13 residues. The ends were cut back, 6 bases at V and 6 bases at J, with 14 bases in the middle. The CDR3 sequence is CASSPARRAEAFF. CDR3 bases: TGTGCCAGCAGCCCCGCCCGGCGCGCTGAAGCTTTCTTT.

This clonotype was seen only a few times. V and J are TRBV4-2 and TRBJ2-7, with D maybe TRBD1 (5 bases). The CDR3 sequence is 13 residues long. CDR1 and CDR2 from the germline V gene are LGHNA and YNFKEQ. V shed 0 bases and J shed 7 bases, with 10 bases lying between them. CDR3 loop: CASSQEWGWEQYV. The CDR3 DNA reads TGTGCCAGCAGCCAAGAGTGGGGCTGGGAGCAGTACGTC.

The chain carries TRBV20-1 and TRBJ2-3; weak D call: TRBD2 (5 bases). CDR3 size: 15 residues. The germline V gene encodes CDR1 DFQATT and CDR2 SNEGSKA (reference sequence). V was cut by 2 bases and J by 4 bases, with 16 bases left in between. The CDR3 loop reads CSARNPGTTPDTQYF. CDR3 sequence (DNA): TGCAGTGCTAGAAATCCGGGAACTACACCAGATACGCAGTATTTT.

This clonotype has just a few counts. The V call is TRBV4-3, the J call TRBJ1-2, with no clear D. V dropped 8 bases and J dropped 0 bases, with 16 bases sitting between them. Germline V gene sequence: CDR1 LGHNA, CDR2 YSLEER. CDR3 length equals 15 residues. The CDR3 protein is CASVRVVPPNYGYTF. CDR3 nucleotide sequence: TGCGCCAGCGTGAGGGTAGTCCCTCCTAACTATGGCTACACCTTC.

The chain employs TRBV4-1 and TRBJ1-1; 7 bases map to TRBD1. The CDR3 spans 13 residues. CDR1 MGHRA and CDR2 YSYEKL come from the germline V gene. The V and J ends lost 0 bases and 6 bases, in that order; junction bases with no gene match: 1. CDR3 loop: CASSQERGPEAFF. Here the CDR3 DNA reads TGCGCCAGCAGCCAAGAGAGGGGGCCTGAAGCTTTCTTT.

This chain uses TRBV27 with TRBJ1-2, with D perhaps TRBD1 (6 bases). From germline, CDR1 is MNHEY and CDR2 SMNVEV (reference sequence). V shed 4 bases and J shed 1 base, with 10 bases lying between them. There are 14 residues in the CDR3. The CDR3 is CASSSSGVNYGYTF. In nucleotides, the CDR3 is TGTGCCAGCAGTTCATCAGGGGTTAACTATGGCTACACCTTC.

This clonotype was counted between two and nine times. The genes are TRBV4-1 and TRBJ1-4; the D is unclear. The V gene lost 5 bases and the J gene lost 7 bases, with 14 bases spanning the gap. The CDR3 is made up of 14 amino acids. The germline CDR1 and CDR2 sequences are MGHRA and YSYEKL. This CDR3 is CASSERGVSEKLFF. CDR3 DNA: TGCGCCAGCAGCGAACGGGGTGTGAGTGAAAAACTGTTTTTT.

This clonotype was observed a few times. The chain recombines TRBV28 with TRBJ1-2, with D possibly being TRBD1 (5 bases). V was cut by 9 bases and J by 6 bases, with 17 bases left in between. This CDR3 has 13 amino acids. Germline CDR1 reads MDHEN; CDR2 reads SYDVKM. In nucleotides, the CDR3 is TGTGCCAGTGCACGACCGGGGGGGAATGGCTACACCTTC. As protein: CASARPGGNGYTF.

In this sample, this clonotype turned up a few times. The chain uses TRBV10-3 and TRBJ2-2, with D perhaps matching TRBD2 (6 bases). CDR1 and CDR2 from the germline V gene are ENHRY and SYGVKD. This CDR3 is 15 amino acids long. The V and J ends lost 7 bases and 4 bases respectively, with 16 bases between them. This chain's CDR3 is CAITGAGRATGELFF. CDR3 DNA sequence: TGTGCCATCACTGGTGCGGGGAGAGCCACCGGGGAGCTGTTTTTT.

This clonotype was seen a handful of times. The rearrangement joins TRBV3-1 to TRBJ1-6; D is uncertain. CDR1 is LGHDT, CDR2 YNNKEL, per germline (reference sequence). Trimming took off 0 bases at V and 7 bases at J, with 10 bases between the two ends. This CDR3 is 15 amino acids long. The CDR3 reads CASSQEISTNSPLHF. CDR3 nucleotide sequence: TGTGCCAGCAGCCAAGAGATAAGCACGAATTCACCCCTCCACTTT.

This rearrangement joins TRBV6-5 to TRBJ1-4; perhaps TRBD1 as D (5 bases). CDR1 and CDR2 from the germline V gene are MNHEY and SVGAGI. V was clipped by 4 bases and J by 0 bases, with 9 bases between them. CDR3 length equals 15 residues. This CDR3 reads CASSSARATNEKLFF. CDR3 nucleotides: TGTGCCAGCAGTTCCGCCAGGGCAACTAATGAAAAACTGTTTTTT.

The chain links TRBV5-1 to TRBJ1-5; D perhaps matches TRBD1 (5 bases). Germline CDR1 SGHRS, CDR2 YFSETQ. Trimming stripped 2 bases from V and 8 bases from J, with 17 bases between. The CDR3 length is 15 residues. In DNA, the CDR3 is TGCGCCAGCAGCTTATTTCCAGGGAGTGGAGAGCCCCAGCATTTT. The encoded protein is CASSLFPGSGEPQHF.

The table lists this clonotype with a few counts. The chain uses TRBV2 and TRBJ2-2; weak D call: TRBD1 (6 bases). The V gene's germline CDR1 is SNHLY and CDR2 FYNNEI. V was cut by 5 bases and J by 3 bases, with 13 bases left in between. CDR3 length equals 15 residues. The CDR3 is CASSTGIPHTGELFF. CDR3 sequence (DNA): TGTGCCAGCAGTACAGGGATCCCGCACACCGGGGAGCTGTTTTTT.

This clonotype has a handful of counts. This chain joins TRBV6-5 and TRBJ1-1; D not certain. The CDR3 is made up of 15 amino acids. The germline V gene encodes CDR1 MNHEY and CDR2 SVGAGI. Trimming removed 3 bases from V and 0 bases from J, with 11 bases in between. The CDR3 DNA reads as TGTGCCAGCAGTTATTACGGACCGATGAACACTGAAGCTTTCTTT. As protein: CASSYYGPMNTEAFF.

Here the CDR3 reads CASSLQKSTGGGGYTF. CDR3 sequence (DNA): TGTGCCAGCAGCTTACAAAAAAGTACAGGGGGCGGTGGCTACACCTTC. The chain is built from TRBV7-9 and TRBJ1-2; TRBD1 matches at 9 bases. Germline values: CDR1 SEHNR, CDR2 FQNEAQ (reference sequence). The V segment lost 2 bases and the J segment 7 bases; nucleotides outside the gene matches: 11. The CDR3 length is 16 residues.

The chain joins TRBV12-3 or TRBV12-4 to TRBJ2-3; D remains ambiguous. The length of the CDR3 is 14 residues. V was clipped by 6 bases and J by 5 bases, with 15 bases between them. The chain's CDR3 is CASSRRAPEDTQYF. CDR3 coding DNA: TGTGCCAGCAGCCGAAGAGCTCCGGAAGATACGCAGTATTTT.

This chain connects TRBV6-1 to TRBJ1-6, with 12 bases that match TRBD1. The CDR3 spans 17 residues. V was clipped by 1 base and J by 5 bases; unmatched bases: 3. CDR1 and CDR2 (germline): MNHNS, SASEGT. Here the CDR3 reads CASSEVGDRGHNSPLHF. In DNA form, the CDR3 reads TGTGCCAGCAGTGAAGTGGGGGACAGGGGGCATAATTCACCCCTCCACTTT.

V is TRBV30 and J is TRBJ2-7, with D maybe TRBD2 (6 bases). The CDR3 totals 13 residues. Trimming stripped 0 bases from V and 5 bases from J, with 11 bases between. Germline lookup yields CDR1 GTSNPN and CDR2 SVGIG (reference sequence). CDR3 in amino acids: CAWSVRRGNEQYF. The DNA for the CDR3 is TGTGCCTGGAGTGTGAGGAGGGGCAACGAGCAGTACTTC. Filled out from reference TRBV30 and TRBJ2-7, the complete variable domain reads SQTIHQWPATLVQPVGSPLSLECTVEGTSNPNLYWYRQAAGRGLQLLFYSVGIGQISSEVPQNLSASRPQDRQFILSSKKLLLSDSGFYLCAWSVRRGNEQYFGPGTRLTVT.

The chain uses TRBV6-1 and TRBJ2-2, with D perhaps matching TRBD1 or TRBD2 (5 bases each). Germline V gene lookup returns CDR1 MNHNS and CDR2 SASEGT. The CDR3 length is 15 residues. Deletions cut 6 bases from V and 8 bases from J, with 19 bases between. CDR3 sequence: CASRTRDRTAGELFF. CDR3 DNA sequence: TGTGCCAGCAGAACCCGGGACCGCACTGCGGGGGAGCTGTTTTTT.

This clonotype was picked up a small number of times. The chain couples TRBV6-2 or TRBV6-3 to TRBJ2-5, with D perhaps matching TRBD2 (6 bases). CDR3 length: 15 amino acids. From germline, CDR1 is MNHEY and CDR2 SVGEGT. V was shortened by 6 bases and J by 2 bases, with 16 bases between the two germline ends. CDR3 sequence (DNA): TGTGCCAGCAGCCAGACTAGAAGTTCTCAAGAGACCCAGTACTTC. Translation gives CASSQTRSSQETQYF.

The rearrangement links TRBV12-3 or TRBV12-4 to TRBJ1-1, with 7 nucleotides matching TRBD1. The CDR3 is 14 amino acids. J lost 0 bases, V lost 8 bases, and 6 bases had no gene match. The CDR3, as DNA: TGTGCCAGCGCATTGGGACAGATGAACACTGAAGCTTTCTTT. This translates into CASALGQMNTEAFF.

The rearrangement joins TRBV5-1 to TRBJ1-1; no clear D. This CDR3 has 14 residues. Germline V lookup: CDR1 SGHRS, CDR2 YFSETQ. The ends were cut back, 2 bases at V and 2 bases at J, with 10 bases in the middle. CDR3 sequence (DNA): TGCGCCAGCAGCTTTTTTGCCGCTAACACTGAAGCTTTCTTT. This gives the protein CASSFFAANTEAFF.

The chain carries TRBV12-3 or TRBV12-4 and TRBJ2-1; D perhaps matches TRBD1 (6 bases). V gave up 3 bases and J gave up 10 bases, with 13 bases separating them. CDR3 length equals 13 residues. The CDR3: CASSFEGVGEQFF. CDR3 coding DNA: TGTGCCAGCAGTTTTGAGGGGGTAGGGGAGCAGTTCTTC.

The chain is built from TRBV12-3 or TRBV12-4 and TRBJ1-2, with D unresolved. The CDR3 totals 14 residues. V shed 5 bases and J shed 5 bases, with 15 bases lying between them. The CDR3 coding sequence is TGTGCCAGCAGTGCCTCCGGGGAAACATATGGCTACACCTTC. As protein: CASSASGETYGYTF.

The chain couples TRBV4-1 to TRBJ1-4; D remains unclear. CDR3 size: 15 residues. Trimming shortened V by 0 bases and J by 4 bases, and 9 bases separated the two germline ends. Germline V gene data show CDR1 as MGHRA and CDR2 as YSYEKL. The CDR3: CASSQDNRFNEKLFF. CDR3 nucleotides: TGCGCCAGCAGCCAAGACAACAGATTTAATGAAAAACTGTTTTTT.

This clonotype was counted between two and nine times. The chain combines TRBV5-4 with TRBJ2-7, with 8 bases fitting TRBD2. There are 12 residues in the CDR3. In germline, CDR1 is SGHNT, CDR2 YYREEE (reference sequence). J gave up 4 bases and V 4 bases, and 1 base lay outside the gene matches. The CDR3 spells CASSASGYEQYV. DNA for the CDR3: TGTGCCAGCAGCGCTAGCGGGTACGAGCAGTACGTC.